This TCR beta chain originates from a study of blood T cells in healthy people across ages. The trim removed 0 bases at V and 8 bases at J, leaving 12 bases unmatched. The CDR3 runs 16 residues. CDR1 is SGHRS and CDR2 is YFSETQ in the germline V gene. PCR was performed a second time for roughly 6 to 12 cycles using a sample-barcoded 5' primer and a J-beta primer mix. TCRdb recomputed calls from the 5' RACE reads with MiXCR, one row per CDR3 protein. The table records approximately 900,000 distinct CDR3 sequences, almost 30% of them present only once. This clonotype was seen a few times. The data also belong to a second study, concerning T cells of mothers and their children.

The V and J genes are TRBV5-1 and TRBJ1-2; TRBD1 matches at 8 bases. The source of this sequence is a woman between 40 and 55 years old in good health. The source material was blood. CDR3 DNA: TGCGCCAGCAGCTTGGGGGGAGACAGGGGCATTGCAGGCTACACCTTC. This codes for CASSLGGDRGIAGYTF. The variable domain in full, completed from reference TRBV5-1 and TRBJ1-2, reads KAGVTQTPRYLIKTRGQQVTLSCSPISGHRSVSWYQQTPGQGLQFLFEYFSETQRNKGNFPGRFSGRQFSNSRSEMNVSTLELGDSALYLCASSLGGDRGIAGYTFGSGTRLTVV.